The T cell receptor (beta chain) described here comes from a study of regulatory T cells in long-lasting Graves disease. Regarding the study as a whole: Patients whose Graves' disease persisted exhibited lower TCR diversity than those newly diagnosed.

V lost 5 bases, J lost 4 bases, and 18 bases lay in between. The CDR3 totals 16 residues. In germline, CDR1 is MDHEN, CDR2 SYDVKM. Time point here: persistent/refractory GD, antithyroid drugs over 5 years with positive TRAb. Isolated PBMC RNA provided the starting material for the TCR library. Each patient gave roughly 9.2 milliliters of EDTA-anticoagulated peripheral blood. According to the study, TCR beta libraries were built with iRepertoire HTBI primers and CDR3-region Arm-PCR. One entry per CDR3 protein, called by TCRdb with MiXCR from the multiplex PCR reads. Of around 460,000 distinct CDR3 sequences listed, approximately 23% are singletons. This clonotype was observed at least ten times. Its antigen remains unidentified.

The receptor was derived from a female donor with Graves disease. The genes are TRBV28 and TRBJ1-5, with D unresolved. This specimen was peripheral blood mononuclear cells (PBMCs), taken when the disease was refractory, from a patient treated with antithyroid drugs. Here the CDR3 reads CASSLPGKFMNQPQHF. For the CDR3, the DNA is TGTGCCAGCAGTCTACCGGGGAAATTCATGAATCAGCCCCAGCATTTT.